The 15 T cell receptor beta chains below come from one sample, sequenced in a study of vaccination and CD4 T cells after COVID-19. No antigen is known for these receptors. Researchers used the Oncomine TCR Beta short-read assay to sequence DNA from cultured CD4+ T cells. TCRdb fed the PCR reads into MiXCR, producing one record per CDR3 protein. The sample holds over 10,000 distinct CDR3 sequences; just over 35% are singletons and the top ten take about 17%. Described treatment: roughly nine-day PBMC culture with coronavirus spike peptide pools or control peptides (ViraFEST assay). Sequencing used cultured CD4+ T cells from blood. All receptors come from a human donor with COVID-19.

The chain is built from TRBV7-2 and TRBJ2-2; D not certain. Germline CDR1 SGHTA, CDR2 FQGNSA. The CDR3 length is 14 residues. Between the trimmed V and J ends, which lost 2 bases and 0 bases, there was a span of 4 bases. CDR3 in DNA: TGTGCCAGCAGCTTACCAACGAACACCGGGGAGCTGTTTTTT. Translating it yields CASSLPTNTGELFF.

This chain joins TRBV19 and TRBJ1-2; no reliable D call. The CDR3 consists of 13 residues. CDR1 LNHDA and CDR2 SQIVND come from the germline V gene (reference sequence). V was pared by 0 bases and J by 5 bases, with 7 bases between. The CDR3 coding sequence is TGTGCCAGTAGTATAGATAAGAGTTATGGCTACACCTTC. It yields the protein CASSIDKSYGYTF.

The chain joins TRBV11-3 to TRBJ1-2; D unclear. Germline V gene data show CDR1 as SGHNT and CDR2 as YENEEA. The CDR3 length is 13 residues. Trimming removed 4 bases at V and 6 bases at J, with 12 bases between. The CDR3 DNA is TGTGCCAGCAGCTACTCTCTGAGGGATGGCTACACCTTC. Translating gives CASSYSLRDGYTF.

This chain uses TRBV6-5 with TRBJ1-1; D perhaps matches TRBD1 (5 bases). Germline V gives CDR1 MNHEY, CDR2 SVGAGI. Deletions cut 0 bases from V and 3 bases from J, with 14 bases between. The CDR3 contains 16 residues. CDR3 sequence (DNA): TGTGCCAGCAGTTACTCTGGGGGGTCCTACTACACTGAAGCTTTCTTT. Protein product: CASSYSGGSYYTEAFF.

The chain is built from TRBV28 and TRBJ1-6; tentatively, D is TRBD1 (6 bases). The CDR3 length is 14 residues. Germline CDR1 MDHEN, CDR2 SYDVKM. Trimming pared 7 bases from V and 9 bases from J, leaving 16 bases between. CDR3 protein: CASTPHREGSPLHF. CDR3 in DNA: TGTGCCAGCACCCCGCACAGGGAGGGTTCACCCCTCCACTTT.

V is TRBV30 and J is TRBJ1-6; D is undetermined. This CDR3 comprises 15 residues. With 0 bases removed from V and 5 bases from J, the gap between germline ends came to 11 bases. Germline CDR1 GTSNPN, CDR2 SVGIG (reference sequence). CDR3: CAWSVLRRNNSPLHF. The CDR3 DNA follows: TGTGCCTGGAGTGTACTTCGGAGGAATAATTCACCCCTCCACTTT.

The chain combines TRBV28 with TRBJ1-2; possibly TRBD1 for D (5 bases). V was trimmed by 6 bases and J by 4 bases, leaving 9 bases between them. Per the germline V gene, CDR1 is MDHEN and CDR2 is SYDVKM. CDR3 length: 12 residues. The chain's CDR3 is CASRTTAYGYTF. Here the CDR3 DNA reads TGTGCCAGCAGAACGACAGCCTATGGCTACACCTTC.

This clonotype was counted a few times. The chain uses TRBV12-3 or TRBV12-4 and TRBJ1-2; D perhaps matches TRBD1 (5 bases). The V end lost 3 bases, the J end lost 4 bases, and 15 bases lay between the germline ends. There are 15 residues in the CDR3. The CDR3, as DNA: TGTGCCAGCAGTTTCGGGCAGGGCCACGGCTATGGCTACACCTTC. Encoded protein: CASSFGQGHGYGYTF.

The chain couples TRBV20-1 to TRBJ2-5; no clear D. Trimming cost V 6 bases and J 1 base, with 27 bases left between them. This CDR3 is built from 18 residues. Germline CDR1 DFQATT, CDR2 SNEGSKA (reference sequence). The CDR3 region has the DNA TGCAGTGCCACCCCGGGCGGCATCGGGTTGGCCGGCCAAGAGACCCAGTACTTC. Amino acids: CSATPGGIGLAGQETQYF.

J is TRBJ1-6 and V is TRBV12-3 or TRBV12-4; D gene ambiguous. The CDR3 totals 14 residues. V was cut by 4 bases and J by 9 bases, with 13 bases left in between. CDR3 nucleotide sequence: TGTGCCAGCAGTTCGACCGGTGTCGGTTCACCCCTCCACTTT. This encodes CASSSTGVGSPLHF.

The genes are TRBV6-4 and TRBJ1-2; no clear D. This CDR3 comprises 13 residues. CDR1 is MRHNA, CDR2 SNTAGT, per germline. The ends were cut back, 3 bases at V and 9 bases at J, with 14 bases in the middle. The CDR3 DNA is TGTGCCAGCAGTGAGGCAAACCCCAATCGCTACACCTTC. Protein sequence: CASSEANPNRYTF.

The rearrangement links TRBV28 to TRBJ1-4; 7 bases are shared with TRBD1. CDR3 length equals 15 residues. The junction had 11 bases not matched to a gene; V was cut back by 6 bases and J by 7 bases. Germline lookup yields CDR1 MDHEN and CDR2 SYDVKM. The CDR3 sequence: CASSFPGTASEKLFF. DNA for the CDR3: TGTGCCAGCAGCTTCCCCGGGACAGCCAGTGAAAAACTGTTTTTT. Looking up the rest from reference TRBV28 and TRBJ1-4 gives the full variable domain: DVKVTQSSRYLVKRTGEKVFLECVQDMDHENMFWYRQDPGLGLRLIYFSYDVKMKEKGDIPEGYSVSREKKERFSLILESASTNQTSMYLCASSFPGTASEKLFFGSGTQLSVL.

The genes are TRBV19 and TRBJ2-5; 9 nucleotides match TRBD2. Germline lookup yields CDR1 LNHDA and CDR2 SQIVND (reference sequence). This CDR3 comprises 17 residues. J lost 7 bases, V lost 2 bases, and 14 bases had no gene match. This CDR3 reads CASSITVLAGGQGTQYF. Written as DNA, the CDR3 is TGTGCCAGTAGTATAACGGTCTTGGCGGGGGGGCAGGGGACCCAGTACTTC.

This chain uses TRBV6-1 with TRBJ2-5, with 12 bases aligning to TRBD2. The V segment lost 7 bases and the J segment 5 bases; nucleotides outside the gene matches: 5. This CDR3 region has 14 residues. CDR1 MNHNS and CDR2 SASEGT come from the germline V gene. The CDR3 bases are TGTGCCAGCAACTTCCTAGCGGGGGGGGAGACCCAGTACTTC. It yields the protein CASNFLAGGETQYF.

The chain employs TRBV6-1 and TRBJ2-3, with D uncertain. Germline lookup yields CDR1 MNHNS and CDR2 SASEGT. V shed 7 bases and J shed 3 bases, with 11 bases lying between them. The CDR3 sequence is 13 residues long. CDR3 sequence reads: CASTALSTDTQYF. The CDR3 DNA follows: TGTGCCAGCACGGCTCTGTCAACAGATACGCAGTATTTT.